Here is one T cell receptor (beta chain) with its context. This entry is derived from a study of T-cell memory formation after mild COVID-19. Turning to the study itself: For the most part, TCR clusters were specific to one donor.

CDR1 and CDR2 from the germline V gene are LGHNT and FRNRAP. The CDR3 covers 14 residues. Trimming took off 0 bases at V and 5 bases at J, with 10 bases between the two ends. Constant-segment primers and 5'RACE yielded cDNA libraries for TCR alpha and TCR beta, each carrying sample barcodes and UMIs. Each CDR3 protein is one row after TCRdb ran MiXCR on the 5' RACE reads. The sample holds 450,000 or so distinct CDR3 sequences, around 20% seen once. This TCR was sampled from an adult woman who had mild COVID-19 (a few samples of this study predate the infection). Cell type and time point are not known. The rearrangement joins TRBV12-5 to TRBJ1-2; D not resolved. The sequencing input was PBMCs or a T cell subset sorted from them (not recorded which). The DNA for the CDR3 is TGTGCTAGTGGTTTGGTACGTGTAGGGTATGGCTACACCTTC. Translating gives CASGLVRVGYGYTF. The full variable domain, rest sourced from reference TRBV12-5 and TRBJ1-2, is DARVTQTPRHKVTEMGQEVTMRCQPILGHNTVFWYRQTMMQGLELLAYFRNRAPLDDSGMPKDRFSAEMPDATLATLKIQPSEPRDSAVYFCASGLVRVGYGYTFGSGTRLTVV.